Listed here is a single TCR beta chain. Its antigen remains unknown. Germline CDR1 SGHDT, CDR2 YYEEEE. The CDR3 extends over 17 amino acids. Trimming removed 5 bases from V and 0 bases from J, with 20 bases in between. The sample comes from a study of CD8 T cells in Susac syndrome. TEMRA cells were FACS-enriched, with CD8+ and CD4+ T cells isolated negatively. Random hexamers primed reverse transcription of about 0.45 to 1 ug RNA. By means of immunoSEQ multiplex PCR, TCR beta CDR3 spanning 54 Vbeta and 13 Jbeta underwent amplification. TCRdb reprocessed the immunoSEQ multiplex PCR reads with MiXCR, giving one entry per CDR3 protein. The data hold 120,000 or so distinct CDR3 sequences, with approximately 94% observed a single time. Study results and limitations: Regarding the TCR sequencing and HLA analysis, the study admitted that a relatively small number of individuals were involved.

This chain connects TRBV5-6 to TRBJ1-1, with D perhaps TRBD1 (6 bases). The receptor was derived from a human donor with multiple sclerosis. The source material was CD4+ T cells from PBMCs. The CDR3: CASSHWTATFMNTEAFF. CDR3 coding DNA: TGTGCCAGCAGTCACTGGACAGCTACCTTCATGAACACTGAAGCTTTCTTT. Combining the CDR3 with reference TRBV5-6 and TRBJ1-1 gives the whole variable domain DAGVTQSPTHLIKTRGQQVTLRCSPKSGHDTVSWYQQALGQGPQFIFQYYEEEERQRGNFPDRFSGHQFPNYSSELNVNALLLGDSALYLCASSHWTATFMNTEAFFGQGTRLTVV.